Listed below are T cell receptor beta chains from one sample, sequenced in a study of blood T cell repertoires in COVID-19. Data came from immunoSEQ multiplex PCR; TCRdb stores just in-frame clones and leaves some out. Of tens of thousands of clones listed, roughly 87% are singletons. Sequencing was carried out using peripheral blood. Receptor source: a middle-aged man with COVID-19, enrolled during active disease. Each CDR3 is given with its conserved first and last residue. The order of the fields is J gene, CDR3 length, V gene, clone size, D gene, CDR3 DNA, CDR3 protein. A D gene is named only where the DNA matches it firmly. Size is stated for part of the rows, as once, few or many counts, or as a class when the clone is expanded.

J gene: TRBJ2-5
CDR3 length: 13
V gene: TRBV10-3
clone size: -
D gene: -
CDR3 DNA: TGTGCCATCAGTGATTTACAGATAGAGACCCAGTACTTC
CDR3 protein: CAISDLQIETQYF

J gene: TRBJ1-2
CDR3 length: 15
V gene: TRBV5-1
clone size: -
D gene: -
CDR3 DNA: TGCGCCAGCAGCTTGTTAGCAGGGCTTGGCTATGGCTACACCTTC
CDR3 protein: CASSLLAGLGYGYTF

J gene: TRBJ2-7
CDR3 length: 15
V gene: TRBV27
clone size: -
D gene: -
CDR3 DNA: TGTGCCAGCAGTTTATCGCAGGCCGCGTCCTACGAGCAGTACTTC
CDR3 protein: CASSLSQAASYEQYF

J gene: TRBJ2-7
CDR3 length: 14
V gene: TRBV5-1
clone size: -
D gene: -
CDR3 DNA: TGCGCCAGCAGGCCGGATCTGACAGGTTCCGAGCAGTACTTC
CDR3 protein: CASRPDLTGSEQYF

J gene: TRBJ2-5
CDR3 length: 14
V gene: TRBV10-1
clone size: -
D gene: TRBD1
CDR3 DNA: TGCGCCAGCAGTCCCGGACAGGGGGAAGAGACCCAGTACTTC
CDR3 protein: CASSPGQGEETQYF

J gene: TRBJ2-5
CDR3 length: 15
V gene: TRBV11-2
clone size: -
D gene: -
CDR3 DNA: TGTACCAGCAGCTTAGAGGCTAGCCGGAGGGAGACCCAGTACTTC
CDR3 protein: CTSSLEASRRETQYF

J gene: TRBJ2-5
CDR3 length: 16
V gene: TRBV11-3
clone size: -
D gene: TRBD1
CDR3 DNA: TGTGCCAGCAGCCCCAGGACAGGAGAGTACCAAGAGACCCAGTACTTC
CDR3 protein: CASSPRTGEYQETQYF

J gene: TRBJ2-7
CDR3 length: 16
V gene: TRBV6-6
clone size: -
D gene: -
CDR3 DNA: TGTGCCAGCAGTCGTGGCCGGTGGGGGCAATCCCACGAGCAGTACTTC
CDR3 protein: CASSRGRWGQSHEQYF

J gene: TRBJ1-3
CDR3 length: 17
V gene: TRBV11-2
clone size: -
D gene: TRBD1
CDR3 DNA: TGTGCCAGCAGCTCTTACAGGGGGCGGAATACTGGAAACACCATATATTTT
CDR3 protein: CASSSYRGRNTGNTIYF

J gene: TRBJ2-7
CDR3 length: 14
V gene: TRBV7-9
clone size: -
D gene: -
CDR3 DNA: TGTGCCAGCAGCTTAGGTTACAGCTCCTACGAGCAGTACTTC
CDR3 protein: CASSLGYSSYEQYF

J gene: TRBJ1-1
CDR3 length: 14
V gene: TRBV28
clone size: -
D gene: TRBD1
CDR3 DNA: TGTGCCAGCAGTTTATCGGGACAGGGATCTGAAGCTTTCTTT
CDR3 protein: CASSLSGQGSEAFF

J gene: TRBJ1-4
CDR3 length: 15
V gene: TRBV5-1
clone size: -
D gene: TRBD1
CDR3 DNA: TGCGCCAGCAGCTTACAGGGGAACGAGGGCGAAAAACTGTTTTTT
CDR3 protein: CASSLQGNEGEKLFF

J gene: TRBJ2-2
CDR3 length: 21
V gene: TRBV3-1/TRBV3-2
clone size: -
D gene: TRBD2
CDR3 DNA: TGTGCCAGCATCCAAGGGGGGATACTAGCGGGAGGCCGAGCGAACACCGGGGAGCTGTTTTTT
CDR3 protein: CASIQGGILAGGRANTGELFF

J gene: TRBJ2-7
CDR3 length: 12
V gene: TRBV30
clone size: -
D gene: -
CDR3 DNA: TGTGCCTGGGGTAGCGACTCCTACGAGCAGTACTTC
CDR3 protein: CAWGSDSYEQYF

J gene: TRBJ2-5
CDR3 length: 16
V gene: TRBV18
clone size: -
D gene: TRBD1
CDR3 DNA: TGTGCCAGCTCACTAAAGGACAGGGGGAATGGAGAGACCCAGTACTTC
CDR3 protein: CASSLKDRGNGETQYF

J gene: TRBJ2-3
CDR3 length: 16
V gene: TRBV18
clone size: -
D gene: TRBD2
CDR3 DNA: TGTGCCAGCTCACCAATCCTAGCGGGGAGCACAGATACGCAGTATTTT
CDR3 protein: CASSPILAGSTDTQYF

J gene: TRBJ2-7
CDR3 length: 15
V gene: TRBV5-5
clone size: -
D gene: -
CDR3 DNA: TGTGCCAGCAGGCCTAGACTACAAGGAAGTCGCGAGCAGTACTTC
CDR3 protein: CASRPRLQGSREQYF

J gene: TRBJ2-7
CDR3 length: 14
V gene: TRBV10-3
clone size: few
D gene: -
CDR3 DNA: TGTGCCACCCGAGTAGGGGCCGGGCAGGGCGAGCAGTACTTC
CDR3 protein: CATRVGAGQGEQYF

J gene: TRBJ1-1
CDR3 length: 16
V gene: TRBV5-1
clone size: -
D gene: TRBD1
CDR3 DNA: TGCGCCAGCAGCTCGCTCCGGGACAGGGGTAACACTGAAGCTTTCTTT
CDR3 protein: CASSSLRDRGNTEAFF

J gene: TRBJ1-5
CDR3 length: 16
V gene: TRBV28
clone size: -
D gene: TRBD1
CDR3 DNA: TGTGCCAGCAGTTTATCACAACCGGGACAGGGTGATGGCTGGCATTTT
CDR3 protein: CASSLSQPGQGDGWHF

J gene: TRBJ1-6
CDR3 length: 17
V gene: TRBV9
clone size: -
D gene: TRBD1
CDR3 DNA: TGTGCCAGCAGCCCTCGGACAGGGGGCATCGGTAATTCACCCCTCCACTTT
CDR3 protein: CASSPRTGGIGNSPLHF

J gene: TRBJ2-1
CDR3 length: 15
V gene: TRBV5-1
clone size: -
D gene: -
CDR3 DNA: TGCGCCAGCAGCTTGGGCCACAGCTCCTACAATGAGCAGTTCTTC
CDR3 protein: CASSLGHSSYNEQFF

J gene: TRBJ2-7
CDR3 length: 16
V gene: TRBV2
clone size: -
D gene: -
CDR3 DNA: TGTGCCAGCCTGAGGTCCAGGGAAGGGGTCCCGTACGAGCAGTACTTC
CDR3 protein: CASLRSREGVPYEQYF

J gene: TRBJ2-1
CDR3 length: 16
V gene: TRBV6-6
clone size: -
D gene: TRBD2
CDR3 DNA: TGTGCCAGCAGTCGGCCGGGACTAGCCAATCACAATGAGCAGTTCTTC
CDR3 protein: CASSRPGLANHNEQFF

J gene: TRBJ1-1
CDR3 length: 14
V gene: TRBV19
clone size: -
D gene: -
CDR3 DNA: TGTGCCAGTAGTCCGCCCCATCGGGTCACTGAAGCTTTCTTT
CDR3 protein: CASSPPHRVTEAFF

J gene: TRBJ2-1
CDR3 length: 14
V gene: TRBV5-5
clone size: -
D gene: -
CDR3 DNA: TGTGCCAGCAGCTTGGACCTCCGGTACAATGAGCAGTTCTTC
CDR3 protein: CASSLDLRYNEQFF

J gene: TRBJ1-5
CDR3 length: 15
V gene: TRBV10-3
clone size: once
D gene: -
CDR3 DNA: TGTGCCATCAGTGAAGAATTACAGGGCAAACAGCCCCAGCATTTT
CDR3 protein: CAISEELQGKQPQHF

J gene: TRBJ2-3
CDR3 length: 18
V gene: TRBV18
clone size: -
D gene: -
CDR3 DNA: TGTGCCAGCTCCTCCCTCCCAGTGACAATTTCTAGCACAGATACGCAGTATTTT
CDR3 protein: CASSSLPVTISSTDTQYF

J gene: TRBJ2-3
CDR3 length: 16
V gene: TRBV10-3
clone size: -
D gene: TRBD2
CDR3 DNA: TGTGCCATCAGTGAGTCATTAGCGGGAGGCACAGATACGCAGTATTTT
CDR3 protein: CAISESLAGGTDTQYF

J gene: TRBJ1-2
CDR3 length: 11
V gene: TRBV5-6
clone size: -
D gene: -
CDR3 DNA: TGTGCCAGCAGCGCCATGGGCGGCTACACCTTC
CDR3 protein: CASSAMGGYTF

J gene: TRBJ2-1
CDR3 length: 13
V gene: TRBV5-5
clone size: -
D gene: -
CDR3 DNA: TGTGCCAGCAGCTTTGACAGCTACAATGAGCAGTTCTTC
CDR3 protein: CASSFDSYNEQFF

J gene: TRBJ1-2
CDR3 length: 12
V gene: TRBV12-3/TRBV12-4
clone size: -
D gene: -
CDR3 DNA: TGTGCCAGCAGTCCGGGAGCCGCTCGCTACACCTTC
CDR3 protein: CASSPGAARYTF

J gene: TRBJ2-4
CDR3 length: 12
V gene: TRBV7-9
clone size: -
D gene: -
CDR3 DNA: TGTGCCAGCAGCTTACGAGAAAACATTCAGTACTTC
CDR3 protein: CASSLRENIQYF

J gene: TRBJ2-7
CDR3 length: 15
V gene: TRBV3-1/TRBV3-2
clone size: -
D gene: -
CDR3 DNA: TGTGCCAGCAGCCAAGTCCGACAGGCTTCCTACGAGCAGTACTTC
CDR3 protein: CASSQVRQASYEQYF

J gene: TRBJ1-5
CDR3 length: 13
V gene: TRBV4-1
clone size: -
D gene: -
CDR3 DNA: TGCGCCAGCAGCCAAGAAAGACAACAGCCCCAGCATTTT
CDR3 protein: CASSQERQQPQHF